These 27 T cell receptor beta chains were sequenced from one sample in a study of blood T cell repertoires in COVID-19. The method was immunoSEQ multiplex PCR; TCRdb's version includes in-frame clones alone and lacks a portion of them. This table holds more than 150,000 clones, about 87% found once. The sample taken for sequencing was peripheral blood. Receptor source: a man in his 60s with COVID-19, enrolled during active disease.

V is TRBV12-3 or TRBV12-4 and J is TRBJ1-1, with D uncertain. Trimming pared 3 bases from V and 1 base from J, leaving 6 bases between. The CDR3 sequence is 13 residues long. The CDR3, as DNA: TGTGCCAGCAGTTTGGGAGGGAACACTGAAGCTTTCTTT. Translation gives CASSLGGNTEAFF.

The genes are TRBV11-3 and TRBJ1-3, with unresolved D. Germline CDR1 reads SGHNT; CDR2 reads YENEEA. Between the trimmed V and J ends, which lost 3 bases and 0 bases, there was a span of 12 bases. The CDR3 is made up of 16 amino acids. CDR3 DNA sequence: TGTGCCAGCAGCTTCGCCGGCGGGGACTCTGGAAACACCATATATTTT. Protein sequence: CASSFAGGDSGNTIYF.

The chain uses TRBV28 and TRBJ2-3; TRBD1 agrees at 7 bases. In germline, CDR1 is MDHEN, CDR2 SYDVKM. The CDR3 covers 15 residues. Germline trimming cut 3 bases from V and 4 bases from J; bases unmatched to any gene: 7. The DNA for the CDR3 is TGTGCCAGCAGTTTTCAGGGGGTCTTAGCAGATACGCAGTATTTT. Its protein is CASSFQGVLADTQYF.

The genes are TRBV6-5 and TRBJ2-7, with D possibly matching TRBD1 (6 bases). Germline assignment: CDR1 MNHEY and CDR2 SVGAGI. CDR3 length: 13 residues. V shed 5 bases and J shed 5 bases, with 13 bases lying between them. The CDR3 region is CASSRQAADEQYF. In DNA form, the CDR3 reads TGTGCCAGCAGTCGACAGGCCGCCGACGAGCAGTACTTC.

The chain recombines TRBV9 with TRBJ1-3, with D possibly being TRBD1 (6 bases). Trimming took 3 bases from V and 0 from J, leaving 13 bases between them. CDR1 is SGDLS, CDR2 YYNGEE, per germline. The CDR3 is 16 amino acids. CDR3 nucleotide sequence: TGTGCCAGCAGCGACCGACAGGAACTCTCTGGAAACACCATATATTTT. This codes for CASSDRQELSGNTIYF.

V and J are TRBV18 and TRBJ1-5; 8 nucleotides line up with TRBD1. The V segment lost 6 bases and the J segment 4 bases; nucleotides outside the gene matches: 2. In germline, CDR1 is KGHSH, CDR2 LQKENI. This CDR3 is built from 13 residues. The CDR3 is CASSGDRNQPQHF. CDR3 bases: TGTGCCAGCTCCGGGGACAGGAATCAGCCCCAGCATTTT.

The chain is built from TRBV2 and TRBJ2-7; the D gene is possibly TRBD1 (6 bases). There are 14 residues in the CDR3. Germline CDR1 reads SNHLY; CDR2 reads FYNNEI. The V gene lost 7 bases and the J gene lost 0 bases, with 13 bases spanning the gap. CDR3 amino acids: CASTRDRSSYEQYF. CDR3 nucleotides: TGTGCCAGCACCAGAGACAGGAGCTCCTACGAGCAGTACTTC.

DNA of the CDR3: TGTGCCATCAGTGATATGGGACAGGGAAACACCATATATTTT. Translated: CAISDMGQGNTIYF. This chain uses TRBV10-3 with TRBJ1-3, with 7 positions matching TRBD1. This CDR3 is built from 14 residues. Germline V CDR1 and CDR2: ENHRY, SYGVKD. V lost 3 bases, J lost 4 bases, and 3 bases stayed unmatched.

The CDR3 sequence: CASNPRGGTGGGEQFF. Here the CDR3 DNA reads TGTGCCAGCAACCCTAGGGGAGGGACAGGGGGCGGTGAGCAGTTCTTC. The gene calls are TRBV6-6 and TRBJ2-1; 12 bases are shared with TRBD1. CDR1 is MNHNY, CDR2 SVGAGI, per germline (reference sequence). The CDR3 spans 16 residues. With V trimmed by 7 bases and J by 9 bases, 13 bases remained unmatched.

The gene calls are TRBV6-5 and TRBJ2-7, with D perhaps TRBD1 (6 bases). The CDR3 extends over 16 amino acids. Germline CDR1 and CDR2: MNHEY and SVGAGI. Trimming left V 2 bases short and J 5 bases short, with 19 bases between. In DNA, the CDR3 is TGTGCCAGCAGTTACGGGGTGGGGCTTGGGGACAACGAGCAGTACTTC. Translation: CASSYGVGLGDNEQYF.

The V call is TRBV7-9, the J call TRBJ1-1; tentatively, D is TRBD1 (5 bases). Germline CDR1 and CDR2: SEHNR and FQNEAQ (reference sequence). V shed 5 bases and J shed 0 bases, with 19 bases lying between them. The CDR3 covers 17 residues. In nucleotides, the CDR3 is TGTGCCAGCAGCGTTACGGTTCTGGGGCTTATGAACACTGAAGCTTTCTTT. Its protein is CASSVTVLGLMNTEAFF. The full variable domain, its missing parts supplied by reference TRBV7-9 and TRBJ1-1, is DTGVSQNPRHKITKRGQNVTFRCDPISEHNRLYWYRQTLGQGPEFLTYFQNEAQLEKSRLLSDRFSAERPKGSFSTLEIQRTEQGDSAMYLCASSVTVLGLMNTEAFFGQGTRLTVV.

This CDR3 reads CASSVGQSTDRGWATDTQYF. CDR3 coding DNA: TGTGCCAGCAGCGTAGGACAATCCACCGACAGGGGTTGGGCCACAGATACGCAGTATTTT. The V call is TRBV9, the J call TRBJ2-3; TRBD1 matches 8 bases. Trimming cost V 0 bases and J 2 bases; bases outside gene matches: 17. The CDR3 consists of 20 residues. Germline values: CDR1 SGDLS, CDR2 YYNGEE.

This clone was seen once. The gene calls are TRBV19 and TRBJ1-6, with D tentatively TRBD1 (5 bases). The germline V and J ends were trimmed by 6 bases and 0 bases, with 6 bases remaining between them. Germline V CDR1 and CDR2: LNHDA, SQIVND (reference sequence). CDR3 size: 14 residues. The CDR3 region is CASRDISYNSPLHF. The CDR3 DNA follows: TGTGCCAGTAGGGACATCTCCTATAATTCACCCCTCCACTTT. Variable domain in full (rest from reference TRBV19 and TRBJ1-6): DGGITQSPKYLFRKEGQNVTLSCEQNLNHDAMYWYRQDPGQGLRLIYYSQIVNDFQKGDIAEGYSVSREKKESFPLTVTSAQKNPTAFYLCASRDISYNSPLHFGNGTRLTVT.

The chain employs TRBV3-1 (or the pseudogene TRBV3-2) and TRBJ1-5, with D maybe TRBD1 (6 bases). Trimming removed 4 bases from V and 7 bases from J, with 11 bases in between. Germline V gene sequence: CDR1 LGHDT, CDR2 YNNKEL (reference sequence). The length of the CDR3 is 13 residues. CDR3 protein: CASSRGGAQPQHF. DNA of the CDR3: TGTGCCAGCAGCCGGGGGGGGGCACAGCCCCAGCATTTT.

The gene calls are TRBV12-3 or TRBV12-4 and TRBJ2-1; tentative D call: TRBD2 (6 bases). The CDR3 spans 13 residues. V lost 1 base to trimming and J lost 10 bases, with 11 bases between them. For the CDR3, the DNA is TGTGCCAGCAGTTTAGATTTCGGAGGGGAGCAGTTCTTC. Protein sequence: CASSLDFGGEQFF.

The chain combines TRBV24-1 with TRBJ1-5, with 7 bases aligning to TRBD1. Looked up from germline, CDR1 is KGHDR and CDR2 is SFDVKD. The CDR3 runs 17 residues. Trimming cost V 3 bases and J 4 bases; bases outside gene matches: 11. The CDR3 nucleotides read TGTGCCACCAGTGATAGTAGGACGGACAGGAAGAATCAGCCCCAGCATTTT. It yields the protein CATSDSRTDRKNQPQHF.

CDR3 residues: CASSQDTERGYTF. CDR3 nucleotide sequence: TGCGCCAGCAGCCAAGATACGGAGAGGGGCTACACCTTC. The chain joins TRBV4-3 to TRBJ1-2; D ambiguous. V lost 0 bases and J lost 8, with 10 bases in between. Germline CDR1 is LGHNA and CDR2 is YSLEER. The CDR3 extends over 13 amino acids.

The V and J genes are TRBV14 and TRBJ1-6, with 9 bases lining up with TRBD1. V gave up 3 bases and J gave up 9 bases; unmatched junction bases: 6. This CDR3 is built from 15 residues. From germline, CDR1 is SGHDN and CDR2 FVKESK. Written as DNA, the CDR3 is TGTGCCAGCAGCCAGGACAGGGGTCGCGCTTCACCCCTCCACTTT. Translating gives CASSQDRGRASPLHF.

The chain is built from TRBV19 and TRBJ2-1; D remains unclear. The CDR3 sequence is 11 residues long. Germline values: CDR1 LNHDA, CDR2 SQIVND (reference sequence). The germline V and J ends were trimmed by 5 bases and 3 bases, with 2 bases remaining between them. The CDR3 DNA reads as TGTGCCAGTAGTCTCTACAATGAGCAGTTCTTC. Its protein product is CASSLYNEQFF.

This clone was recorded once. This chain joins TRBV6-5 and TRBJ1-2; D may be TRBD1 (5 bases). Per the germline V gene, CDR1 is MNHEY and CDR2 is SVGAGI. The CDR3 runs to 13 residues. V gave up 7 bases and J gave up 3 bases, with 12 bases separating them. CDR3 DNA: TGTGCCAGCATGGTCGGAGGGGACTATGGCTACACCTTC. As protein: CASMVGGDYGYTF.

The chain uses TRBV19 and TRBJ2-2, with TRBD2 as a possible D gene (5 bases). The CDR3 length is 15 residues. Germline V gene data show CDR1 as LNHDA and CDR2 as SQIVND (reference sequence). V was shortened by 10 bases and J by 2 bases, with 17 bases between the two germline ends. For the CDR3, the DNA is TGTGCCATCGGAGAGGGAGCTCTAAACACCGGGGAGCTGTTTTTT. Amino acid sequence: CAIGEGALNTGELFF. The variable domain in full, completed from reference TRBV19 and TRBJ2-2, reads DGGITQSPKYLFRKEGQNVTLSCEQNLNHDAMYWYRQDPGQGLRLIYYSQIVNDFQKGDIAEGYSVSREKKESFPLTVTSAQKNPTAFYLCAIGEGALNTGELFFGEGSRLTVL.

Points on this clone: Other DNA sequences in this sample translate to the same CDR3. This chain joins TRBV7-2 and TRBJ2-2; TRBD1 might be the D (5 bases). CDR1 SGHTA and CDR2 FQGNSA come from the germline V gene. The length of the CDR3 is 12 residues. The V and J ends lost 2 bases and 7 bases respectively, with 5 bases between them. CDR3: CASSLRGGELFF. The CDR3 DNA reads as TGTGCCAGCAGCTTAAGGGGCGGGGAGCTGTTTTTT.

This clone was observed a handful of times. The chain carries TRBV7-3 and TRBJ2-1; 7 positions agree with TRBD2. CDR1 and CDR2 (germline): SGHTA, FQGTGA. The length of the CDR3 is 14 residues. Trimming removed 5 bases from V and 8 bases from J; junction bases left unmatched: 9. CDR3 bases: TGTGCCAGCAGCCCTCGGTCGGCGGGAGATGAGCAGTTCTTC. Residues: CASSPRSAGDEQFF. Combining the CDR3 with reference TRBV7-3 and TRBJ2-1 gives the whole variable domain GAGVSQTPSNKVTEKGKYVELRCDPISGHTALYWYRQSLGQGPEFLIYFQGTGAADDSGLPNDRFFAVRPEGSVSTLKIQRTERGDSAVYLCASSPRSAGDEQFFGPGTRLTVL.

The J gene is TRBJ2-7, the V gene TRBV21-1; the listed D gene, TRBD2, was not tested against the DNA. TRBV21-1 is annotated as a pseudogene. This CDR3 has 16 amino acids. The CDR3 is CASTGGLAGGLYEQYF. The CDR3 bases are TGTGCCAGCACAGGGGGACTAGCGGGAGGGCTCTACGAGCAGTACTTC.

The V call is TRBV29-1, the J call TRBJ2-5; tentatively, D is TRBD1 (7 bases). Trimming took 7 bases from V and 2 from J, leaving 17 bases between them. The CDR3 totals 14 residues. Per germline, CDR1 SQVTM and CDR2 ANQGSEA. The CDR3 nucleotides read TGCAGCGCGGAGGGACAGAGACAGCAAGAGACCCAGTACTTC. Translated, it gives CSAEGQRQQETQYF. The variable domain in full, completed from reference TRBV29-1 and TRBJ2-5, reads SAVISQKPSRDICQRGTSLTIQCQVDSQVTMMFWYRQQPGQSLTLIATANQGSEATYESGFVIDKFPISRPNLTFSTLTVSNMSPEDSSIYLCSAEGQRQQETQYFGPGTRLLVL.

V usage is TRBV24-1 and J usage is TRBJ2-5; D is perhaps TRBD2 (6 bases). The germline V gene has CDR1 KGHDR and CDR2 SFDVKD. The CDR3 covers 15 residues. V lost 5 bases to trimming and J lost 5 bases, with 17 bases between them. Here the CDR3 reads CATSGGTVGLETQYF. CDR3 nucleotides: TGTGCCACCAGTGGCGGGACTGTGGGGTTGGAGACCCAGTACTTC.

This chain joins TRBV3-1 (or the pseudogene TRBV3-2) and TRBJ2-1; possible D gene TRBD1, 6 bases. V was cut by 3 bases and J by 8 bases, with 14 bases left in between. There are 14 residues in the CDR3. CDR1 is LGHDT and CDR2 is YNNKEL in the germline V gene (reference sequence). The CDR3 here is CASSHGQSFDEQFF. CDR3 bases: TGTGCCAGCAGCCACGGACAGTCCTTTGATGAGCAGTTCTTC.